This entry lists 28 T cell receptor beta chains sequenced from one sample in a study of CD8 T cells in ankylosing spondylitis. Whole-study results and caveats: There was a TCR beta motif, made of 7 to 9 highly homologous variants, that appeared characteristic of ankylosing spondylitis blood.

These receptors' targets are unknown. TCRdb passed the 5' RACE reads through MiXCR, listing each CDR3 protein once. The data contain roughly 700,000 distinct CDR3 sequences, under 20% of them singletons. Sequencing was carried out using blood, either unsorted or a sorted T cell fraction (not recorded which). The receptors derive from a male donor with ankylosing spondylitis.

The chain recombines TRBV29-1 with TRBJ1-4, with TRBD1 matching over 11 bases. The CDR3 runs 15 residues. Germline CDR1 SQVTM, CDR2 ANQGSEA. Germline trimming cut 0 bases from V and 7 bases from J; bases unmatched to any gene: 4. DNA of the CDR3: TGCAGCGTTGAAGACCAGGACAGGGGGCCTGAAAAACTGTTTTTT. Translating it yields CSVEDQDRGPEKLFF.

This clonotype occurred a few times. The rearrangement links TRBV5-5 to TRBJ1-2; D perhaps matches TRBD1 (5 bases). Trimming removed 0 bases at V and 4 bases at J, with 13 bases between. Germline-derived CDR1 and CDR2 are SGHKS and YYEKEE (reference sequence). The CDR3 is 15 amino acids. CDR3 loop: CASSLAAQELYGYTF. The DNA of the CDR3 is TGTGCCAGCAGCTTGGCCGCACAGGAACTCTATGGCTACACCTTC.

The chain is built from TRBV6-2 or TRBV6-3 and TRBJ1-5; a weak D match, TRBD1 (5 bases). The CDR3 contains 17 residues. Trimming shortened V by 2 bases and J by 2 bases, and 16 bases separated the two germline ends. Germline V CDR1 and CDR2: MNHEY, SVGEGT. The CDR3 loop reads CASSYPGPLGGNQPQHF. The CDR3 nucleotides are TGTGCCAGCAGTTACCCAGGGCCCCTTGGAGGCAATCAGCCCCAGCATTTT.

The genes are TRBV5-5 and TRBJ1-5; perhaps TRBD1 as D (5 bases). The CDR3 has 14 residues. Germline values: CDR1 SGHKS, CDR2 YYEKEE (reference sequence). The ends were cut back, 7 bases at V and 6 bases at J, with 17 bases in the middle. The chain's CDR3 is CASGLTGGGQPQHF. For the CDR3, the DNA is TGTGCCAGCGGACTCACAGGAGGAGGTCAGCCCCAGCATTTT. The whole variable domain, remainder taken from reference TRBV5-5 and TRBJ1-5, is DAGVTQSPTHLIKTRGQQVTLRCSPISGHKSVSWYQQVLGQGPQFIFQYYEKEERGRGNFPDRFSARQFPNYSSELNVNALLLGDSALYLCASGLTGGGQPQHFGDGTRLSIL.

The CDR3 loop is CASRNTGGETQYF. In DNA form, the CDR3 reads TGTGCCAGCAGGAACACAGGGGGAGAGACCCAGTACTTC. This chain uses TRBV12-3 or TRBV12-4 with TRBJ2-5; TRBD1 agrees at 8 bases. This CDR3 is 13 amino acids long. The V and J ends lost 6 bases and 4 bases, in that order; junction bases with no gene match: 4.

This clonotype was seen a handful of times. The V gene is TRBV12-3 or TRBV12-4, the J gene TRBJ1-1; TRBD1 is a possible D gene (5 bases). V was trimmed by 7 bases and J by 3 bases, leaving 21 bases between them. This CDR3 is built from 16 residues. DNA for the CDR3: TGTGCCAGCAACCCCGGTGGGGGGAGGGGTTACACTGAAGCTTTCTTT. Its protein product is CASNPGGGRGYTEAFF.

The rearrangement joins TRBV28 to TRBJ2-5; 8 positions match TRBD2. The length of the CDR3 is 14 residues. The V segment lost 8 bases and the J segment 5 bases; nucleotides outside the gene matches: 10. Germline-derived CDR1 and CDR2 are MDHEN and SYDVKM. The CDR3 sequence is CASDPSGSGETQYF. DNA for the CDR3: TGTGCCAGCGACCCCAGCGGGAGTGGGGAGACCCAGTACTTC. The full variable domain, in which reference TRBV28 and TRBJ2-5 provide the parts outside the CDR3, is DVKVTQSSRYLVKRTGEKVFLECVQDMDHENMFWYRQDPGLGLRLIYFSYDVKMKEKGDIPEGYSVSREKKERFSLILESASTNQTSMYLCASDPSGSGETQYFGPGTRLLVL.

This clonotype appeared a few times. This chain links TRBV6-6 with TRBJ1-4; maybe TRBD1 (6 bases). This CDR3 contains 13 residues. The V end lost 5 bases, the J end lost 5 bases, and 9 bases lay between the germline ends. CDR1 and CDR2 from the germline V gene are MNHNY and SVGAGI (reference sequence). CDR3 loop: CASSRTENEKLFF. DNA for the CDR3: TGTGCCAGCAGTCGGACAGAAAATGAAAAACTGTTTTTT.

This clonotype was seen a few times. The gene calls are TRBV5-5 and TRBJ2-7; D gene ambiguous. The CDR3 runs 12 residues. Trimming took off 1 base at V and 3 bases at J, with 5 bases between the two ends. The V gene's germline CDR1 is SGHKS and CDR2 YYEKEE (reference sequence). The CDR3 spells CASSLNYYEQYF. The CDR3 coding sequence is TGTGCCAGCAGCTTGAATTACTACGAGCAGTACTTC.

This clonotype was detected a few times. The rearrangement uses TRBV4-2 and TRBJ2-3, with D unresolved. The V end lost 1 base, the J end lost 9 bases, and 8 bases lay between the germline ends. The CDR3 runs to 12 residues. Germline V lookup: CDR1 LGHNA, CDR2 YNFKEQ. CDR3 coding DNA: TGTGCCAGCAGCCAAGTGGCGGCAACGCAGTATTTT. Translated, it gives CASSQVAATQYF.

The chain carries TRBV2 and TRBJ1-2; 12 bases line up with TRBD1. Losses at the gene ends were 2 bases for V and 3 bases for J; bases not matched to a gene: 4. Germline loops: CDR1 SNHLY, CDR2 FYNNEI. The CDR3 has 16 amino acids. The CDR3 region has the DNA TGTGCCAGCAGTGAACCGGGACAGGGGGCTGACTATGGCTACACCTTC. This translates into CASSEPGQGADYGYTF.

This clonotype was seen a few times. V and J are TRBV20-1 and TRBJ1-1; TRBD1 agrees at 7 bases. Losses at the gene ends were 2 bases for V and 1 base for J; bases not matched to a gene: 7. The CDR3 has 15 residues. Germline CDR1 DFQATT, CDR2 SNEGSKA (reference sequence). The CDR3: CSARIREGANTEAFF. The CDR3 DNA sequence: TGCAGTGCTAGAATAAGGGAGGGGGCGAACACTGAAGCTTTCTTT.

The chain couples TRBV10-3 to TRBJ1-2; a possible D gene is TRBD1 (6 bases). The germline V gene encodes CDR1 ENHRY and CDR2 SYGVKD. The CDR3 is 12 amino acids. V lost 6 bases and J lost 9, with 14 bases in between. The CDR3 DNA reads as TGTGCCATCAGGCCGACAGGCGGAAGCTACACCTTC. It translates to CAIRPTGGSYTF.

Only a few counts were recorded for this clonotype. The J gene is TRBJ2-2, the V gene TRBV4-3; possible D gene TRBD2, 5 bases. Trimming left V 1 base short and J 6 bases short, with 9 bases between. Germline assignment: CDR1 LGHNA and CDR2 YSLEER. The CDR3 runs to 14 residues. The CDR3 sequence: CASSQGYGAGELFF. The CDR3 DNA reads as TGCGCCAGCAGCCAAGGCTACGGGGCCGGGGAGCTGTTTTTT.

The CDR3, as DNA: TGTGCCAGCAGCTTAAGAGGACTAGCGGGAGGGCCGCGAGAGACCCAGTACTTC. Its translation is CASSLRGLAGGPRETQYF. The gene calls are TRBV11-1 and TRBJ2-5; 15 bases are a match to TRBD2. Losses at the gene ends were 2 bases for V and 4 bases for J; bases not matched to a gene: 8. The germline V gene has CDR1 SGHAT and CDR2 FQDESV (reference sequence). The CDR3 sequence is 18 residues long.

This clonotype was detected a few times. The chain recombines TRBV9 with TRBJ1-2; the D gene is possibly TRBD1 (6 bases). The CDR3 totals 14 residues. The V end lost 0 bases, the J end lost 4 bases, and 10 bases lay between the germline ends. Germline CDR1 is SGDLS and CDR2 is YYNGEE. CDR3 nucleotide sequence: TGTGCCAGCAGCGTAGCCGGGGGCAGCTATGGCTACACCTTC. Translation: CASSVAGGSYGYTF.

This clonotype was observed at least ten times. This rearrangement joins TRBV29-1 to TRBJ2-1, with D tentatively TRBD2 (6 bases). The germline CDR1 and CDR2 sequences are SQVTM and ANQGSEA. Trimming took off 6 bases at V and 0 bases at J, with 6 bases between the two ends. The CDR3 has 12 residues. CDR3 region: CSVGGSYNEQFF. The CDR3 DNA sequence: TGCAGCGTGGGGGGCTCCTACAATGAGCAGTTCTTC.

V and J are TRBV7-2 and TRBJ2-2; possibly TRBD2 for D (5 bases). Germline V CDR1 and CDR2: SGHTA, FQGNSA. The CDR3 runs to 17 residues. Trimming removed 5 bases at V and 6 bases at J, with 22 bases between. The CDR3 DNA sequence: TGTGCCAGCAGCAGGAAGTTCAAACTAGATACGGCCGGGGAGCTGTTTTTT. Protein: CASSRKFKLDTAGELFF.

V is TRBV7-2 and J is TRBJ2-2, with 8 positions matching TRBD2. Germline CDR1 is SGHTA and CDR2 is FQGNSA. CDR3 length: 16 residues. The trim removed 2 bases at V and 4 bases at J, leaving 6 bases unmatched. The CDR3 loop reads CASSLLSGVVTGELFF. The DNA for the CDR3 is TGTGCCAGCAGCTTACTTAGCGGGGTTGTCACCGGGGAGCTGTTTTTT.

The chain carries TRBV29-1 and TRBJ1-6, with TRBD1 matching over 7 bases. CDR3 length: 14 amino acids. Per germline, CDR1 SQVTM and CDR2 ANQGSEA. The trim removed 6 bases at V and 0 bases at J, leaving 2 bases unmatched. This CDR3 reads CSVRDSSYNSPLHF. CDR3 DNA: TGCAGCGTAAGGGACAGCTCCTATAATTCACCCCTCCACTTT.

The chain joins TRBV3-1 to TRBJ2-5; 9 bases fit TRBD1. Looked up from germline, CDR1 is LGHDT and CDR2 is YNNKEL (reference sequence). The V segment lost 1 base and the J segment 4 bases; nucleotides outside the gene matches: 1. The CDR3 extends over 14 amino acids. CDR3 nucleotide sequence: TGTGCCAGCAGCCAAGGGACAGGGGTAGAGACCCAGTACTTC. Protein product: CASSQGTGVETQYF.

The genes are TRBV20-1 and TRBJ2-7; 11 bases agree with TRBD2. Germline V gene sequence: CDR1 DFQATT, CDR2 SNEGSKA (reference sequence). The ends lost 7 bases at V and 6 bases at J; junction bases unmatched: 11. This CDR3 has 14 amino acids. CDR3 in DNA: TGCAGTGATAGCCCTATAGCGGGAGGGCCCGAGCAGTACTTC. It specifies CSDSPIAGGPEQYF.

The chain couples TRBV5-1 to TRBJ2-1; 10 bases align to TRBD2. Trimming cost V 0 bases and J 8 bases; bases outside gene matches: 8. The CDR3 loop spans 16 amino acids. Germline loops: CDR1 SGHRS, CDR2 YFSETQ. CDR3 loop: CASSLVLTSGSYEQFF. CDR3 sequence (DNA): TGCGCCAGCAGCTTGGTTCTGACTAGCGGGTCATATGAGCAGTTCTTC.

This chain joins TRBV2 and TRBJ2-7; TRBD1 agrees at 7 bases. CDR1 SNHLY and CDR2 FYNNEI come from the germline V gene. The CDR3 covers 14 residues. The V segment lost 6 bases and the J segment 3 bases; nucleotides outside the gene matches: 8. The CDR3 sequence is CASRAGTANYEQYF. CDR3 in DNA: TGTGCCAGCAGGGCCGGGACAGCCAACTACGAGCAGTACTTC.

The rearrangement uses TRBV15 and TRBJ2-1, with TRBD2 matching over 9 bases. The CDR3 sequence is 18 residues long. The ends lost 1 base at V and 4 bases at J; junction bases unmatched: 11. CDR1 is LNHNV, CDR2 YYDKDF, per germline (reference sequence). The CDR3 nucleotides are TGTGCCACCAGCAGAGGGTCCAGCGGGGGGCCCCTTTACAATGAGCAGTTCTTC. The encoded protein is CATSRGSSGGPLYNEQFF.

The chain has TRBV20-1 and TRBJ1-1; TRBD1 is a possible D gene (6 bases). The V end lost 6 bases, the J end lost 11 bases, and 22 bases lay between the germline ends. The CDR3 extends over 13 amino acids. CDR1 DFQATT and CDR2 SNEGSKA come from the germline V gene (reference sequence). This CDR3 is CSATLVGGALAFF. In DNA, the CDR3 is TGCAGTGCAACCCTCGTGGGGGGGGCGCTTGCTTTCTTT.

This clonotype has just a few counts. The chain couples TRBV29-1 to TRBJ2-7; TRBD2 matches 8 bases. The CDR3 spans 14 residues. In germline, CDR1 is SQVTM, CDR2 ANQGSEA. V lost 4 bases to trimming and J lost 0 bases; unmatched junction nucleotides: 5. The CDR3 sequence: CSVGGTSLSYEQYF. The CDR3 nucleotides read TGCAGCGTTGGGGGGACTAGTCTCTCCTACGAGCAGTACTTC.

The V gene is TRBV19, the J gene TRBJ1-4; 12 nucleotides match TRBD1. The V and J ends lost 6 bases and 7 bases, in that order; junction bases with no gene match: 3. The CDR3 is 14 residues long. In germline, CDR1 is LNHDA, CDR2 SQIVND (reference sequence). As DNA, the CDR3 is TGTGCCAGTAGGGGGACAGGGGGCAGTGAAAAACTGTTTTTT. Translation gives CASRGTGGSEKLFF.